This TCR beta chain was sequenced for a study of T cells after yellow fever vaccination. Study-wide findings and caveats: When the response was secondary, it was weaker but reached its peak faster, day 5 versus 15. Reappearance after the booster was seen for most primary-vaccination clones, at approximately 97% CD4 and 70% to 90% CD8. Any FACS-sorted repertoire could hold abundant clonotypes that contaminate it from the bulk population.

V was shortened by 5 bases and J by 7 bases, with 15 bases between the two germline ends. CDR3 size: 14 residues. TCRdb called the 5' RACE reads again in MiXCR, with one record for every CDR3 protein. The profile shows 55,000 to 70,000 distinct CDR3 sequences, 5% to 8% of them singletons. This clonotype was observed at least ten times. What it binds is not known. The sequences come from CD8+ T cells sorted from PBMCs, collected 45 days after the first yellow fever vaccination. The chain joins TRBV12-3 or TRBV12-4 to TRBJ2-1; D not certain. This sequence was found in a man younger than 35 who received the YFV17D yellow fever vaccine. The CDR3 protein is CASSPLARINEQFF. As DNA, the CDR3 is TGTGCCAGCAGTCCCTTGGCGCGGATTAATGAGCAGTTCTTC.